This T cell receptor (beta chain) originates from a study of cytomegalovirus exposure and HLA in healthy donors. In the PCR, 60 Vbeta and 13 Jbeta primers were used. Some clones are missing from TCRdb's copy, which holds only in-frame ones; the method was immunoSEQ multiplex PCR. The sample gives some 110,000 clones, about 76% of which show up once; under 7.5% is in the top ten. Trimming took 5 bases from V and 2 from J; bases not matched to a gene: 3. The germline V gene has CDR1 SGHTA and CDR2 FQGNSA. The CDR3 totals 14 residues. Material: PBMCs. The rearrangement joins TRBV7-2 to TRBJ2-1; 7 positions agree with TRBD2. The receptor comes from a woman between 45 and 65 years old in good health and CMV-seropositive. This chain's CDR3 is CASSAGGTYNEQFF. Written as DNA, the CDR3 is TGTGCCAGCAGCGCCGGGGGGACCTACAATGAGCAGTTCTTC.